Presented here are 20 T cell receptor beta chains from one specimen sequenced in a study of memory CD4+ T cells and cytomegalovirus serostatus. Single viable CD3+CD4+CD8-CD45RO+ cells were sorted as the memory CD4+ T cells. TCRdb keeps only in-frame clones here, not all; method: immunoSEQ multiplex PCR. The data contain some 25,000 clones, about 80% of them singletons. What was sequenced was memory CD4+ T cells from blood. The receptor set was obtained from an adult in good health and CMV-seronegative.

This clone was seen only a few times. The chain employs TRBV7-2 and TRBJ2-6; either TRBD1 or TRBD2 may supply D (6 bases each). Germline assignment: CDR1 SGHTA and CDR2 FQGNSA. With 8 bases removed from V and 4 bases from J, the gap between germline ends came to 15 bases. CDR3 length: 15 amino acids. CDR3 loop: CASAWGAAGANVLTF. DNA for the CDR3: TGTGCCAGCGCCTGGGGGGCCGCAGGGGCCAACGTCCTGACTTTC.

This chain uses TRBV19 with TRBJ2-7; TRBD1 matches 10 bases. This CDR3 is 15 amino acids long. The trim removed 6 bases at V and 3 bases at J, leaving 8 bases unmatched. Per the germline V gene, CDR1 is LNHDA and CDR2 is SQIVND (reference sequence). The CDR3 protein is CASSRRQGADYEQYF. The CDR3 coding sequence is TGTGCCAGTAGCCGACGACAGGGGGCGGACTACGAGCAGTACTTC.

The chain employs TRBV30 and TRBJ2-1, with TRBD2 as a possible D gene (6 bases). Trimming pared 0 bases from V and 6 bases from J, leaving 9 bases between. The CDR3 has 13 amino acids. Germline V gene data show CDR1 as GTSNPN and CDR2 as SVGIG (reference sequence). CDR3 protein: CAWSVPGVNEQFF. As DNA, the CDR3 is TGTGCCTGGAGTGTACCGGGGGTCAATGAGCAGTTCTTC.

The rearrangement joins TRBV4-3 to TRBJ1-4; 10 bases are shared with TRBD1. Losses at the gene ends were 3 bases for V and 8 bases for J; bases not matched to a gene: 9. Per the germline V gene, CDR1 is LGHNA and CDR2 is YSLEER. The CDR3 extends over 16 amino acids. Here the CDR3 reads CASSQGQGREGEKLFF. The CDR3 coding sequence is TGCGCCAGCAGCCAGGGACAGGGGCGAGAGGGGGAAAAACTGTTTTTT.

The V call is TRBV6-5, the J call TRBJ2-7; unclear D gene. V was shortened by 2 bases and J by 3 bases, with 8 bases between the two germline ends. Germline CDR1 and CDR2: MNHEY and SVGAGI. The CDR3 totals 13 residues. CDR3 DNA sequence: TGTGCCAGCAGTTACGAAGAGGACTACGAGCAGTACTTC. Translated, it gives CASSYEEDYEQYF.

This chain links TRBV19 with TRBJ1-4; D might be TRBD1 (5 bases). V lost 5 bases to trimming and J lost 7 bases, with 17 bases between them. The germline V gene encodes CDR1 LNHDA and CDR2 SQIVND (reference sequence). The CDR3 is made up of 15 amino acids. In DNA form, the CDR3 reads TGTGCCAGTAGTGACCAGGGAGGGCTCTCTGAAAAACTGTTTTTT. Translated: CASSDQGGLSEKLFF.

The gene calls are TRBV30 and TRBJ2-3, with 9 nucleotides matching TRBD1. The trim removed 2 bases at V and 3 bases at J, leaving 12 bases unmatched. Germline V gene sequence: CDR1 GTSNPN, CDR2 SVGIG (reference sequence). The CDR3 is 17 amino acids. CDR3 sequence (DNA): TGTGCCTGGAGTTTTAATTTATTTGGACAGGGGACAGATACGCAGTATTTT. Amino acid sequence: CAWSFNLFGQGTDTQYF.

This clone was detected only a few times. This chain links TRBV9 with TRBJ2-7, with 7 nucleotides matching TRBD1. Germline V lookup: CDR1 SGDLS, CDR2 YYNGEE. The CDR3 runs to 15 residues. Trimming cost V 5 bases and J 7 bases; bases outside gene matches: 15. CDR3 nucleotides: TGTGCCAGCAGTCCCGGGGACAGCGAGATACGAGAGCAGTACTTC. This sequence encodes CASSPGDSEIREQYF. Full variable domain (outside the CDR3, taken from reference TRBV9 and TRBJ2-7): DSGVTQTPKHLITATGQRVTLRCSPRSGDLSVYWYQQSLDQGLQFLIQYYNGEERAKGNILERFSAQQFPDLHSELNLSSLELGDSALYFCASSPGDSEIREQYFGPGTRLTVT.

The chain joins TRBV5-6 to TRBJ2-7; D gene uncertain. Germline V gives CDR1 SGHDT, CDR2 YYEEEE. Trimming removed 3 bases from V and 2 bases from J, with 6 bases in between. This CDR3 region has 12 residues. The CDR3 protein is CASSSRTYEQYF. The CDR3 DNA reads as TGTGCCAGCAGCTCCCGGACCTACGAGCAGTACTTC.

The chain has TRBV5-1 and TRBJ2-7, with D hard to call. V dropped 2 bases and J dropped 1 base, with 13 bases sitting between them. The CDR3 runs to 15 residues. Per germline, CDR1 SGHRS and CDR2 YFSETQ. DNA for the CDR3: TGCGCCAGCAGCTTTAGGTCCGAGAGGTCCTACGAGCAGTACTTC. Translating it yields CASSFRSERSYEQYF. The full variable domain, with the rest looked up from reference TRBV5-1 and TRBJ2-7, is KAGVTQTPRYLIKTRGQQVTLSCSPISGHRSVSWYQQTPGQGLQFLFEYFSETQRNKGNFPGRFSGRQFSNSRSEMNVSTLELGDSALYLCASSFRSERSYEQYFGPGTRLTVT.

V usage is TRBV5-4 and J usage is TRBJ1-4; 7 bases are shared with TRBD1. In germline, CDR1 is SGHNT, CDR2 YYREEE (reference sequence). The ends lost 4 bases at V and 5 bases at J; junction bases unmatched: 5. This CDR3 has 14 residues. In DNA form, the CDR3 reads TGTGCCAGCAGCCAGACAGGGAAGAATGAAAAACTGTTTTTT. Amino acid sequence: CASSQTGKNEKLFF.

CDR3: CATTPGRGRTGELFF. DNA of the CDR3: TGTGCCACCACCCCCGGGAGGGGACGCACCGGGGAGCTGTTTTTT. The chain combines TRBV11-2 with TRBJ2-2; TRBD2 agrees at 8 bases. Unmatched junction bases numbered 11, after V lost 10 bases and J lost 4 bases. The CDR3 extends over 15 amino acids. Germline assignment: CDR1 SGHAT and CDR2 FQNNGV.

In this sample, this clone turned up once. This chain links TRBV2 with TRBJ2-5, with 12 bases identical to TRBD2. Germline CDR1 reads SNHLY; CDR2 reads FYNNEI. The CDR3 loop spans 16 amino acids. Trimming at V came to 6 bases and at J to 6 bases, leaving 11 bases not matched to a gene. The CDR3 spells CASRETSGGSGKTQYF. In nucleotides, the CDR3 is TGTGCCAGCAGGGAGACTAGCGGGGGATCAGGGAAGACCCAGTACTTC.

This clone appeared once. The chain combines TRBV7-2 with TRBJ2-3, with a possible D match to TRBD2 (5 bases). V lost 1 base and J lost 9, with 11 bases in between. The germline gives CDR1 SGHTA, CDR2 FQGNSA. This CDR3 has 13 amino acids. The CDR3 coding sequence is TGTGCCAGCAGCTTAGGGATCGGGGAGACGCAGTATTTT. Translating gives CASSLGIGETQYF.

V and J are TRBV9 and TRBJ2-1; D remains unclear. This CDR3 is built from 13 residues. V lost 2 bases and J 10 bases, leaving 13 bases between the germline ends. The germline V gene encodes CDR1 SGDLS and CDR2 YYNGEE. The CDR3 is CASSVRVLDEQFF. CDR3 sequence (DNA): TGTGCCAGCAGCGTTCGGGTCTTAGACGAGCAGTTCTTC.

This rearrangement joins TRBV14 to TRBJ2-5; D remains ambiguous. The CDR3 extends over 11 amino acids. Germline-derived CDR1 and CDR2 are SGHDN and FVKESK. V was clipped by 3 bases and J by 7 bases, with 6 bases between them. The CDR3 DNA reads as TGTGCCAGCAGCCAGGATGGGACCCAGTACTTC. Protein sequence: CASSQDGTQYF.

This chain joins TRBV5-8 and TRBJ2-7, with D uncertain. There are 12 residues in the CDR3. Trimming pared 1 base from V and 5 bases from J, leaving 7 bases between. The V gene's germline CDR1 is SGHTS and CDR2 YDEGEE. DNA for the CDR3: TGTGCCAGCAGCTTGTCTTGGAACGAGCAGTACTTC. Its protein is CASSLSWNEQYF.

This clone has just one count. The chain links TRBV7-9 to TRBJ2-2, with 10 bases that match TRBD1. Trimming at V came to 5 bases and at J to 1 base, leaving 4 bases not matched to a gene. In germline, CDR1 is SEHNR, CDR2 FQNEAQ (reference sequence). CDR3 length equals 16 residues. DNA for the CDR3: TGTGCCAGCAGCAAGACAGGGGGCAAGAACACCGGGGAGCTGTTTTTT. Translated, it gives CASSKTGGKNTGELFF.

The chain combines TRBV7-9 with TRBJ1-3; D gene ambiguous. V shed 7 bases and J shed 0 bases, with 19 bases lying between them. The germline V gene encodes CDR1 SEHNR and CDR2 FQNEAQ (reference sequence). The CDR3 sequence is 17 residues long. The CDR3 sequence: CASTNLRLGFSGNTIYF. CDR3 bases: TGTGCCAGCACTAACCTACGACTGGGCTTCTCTGGAAACACCATATATTTT.

V and J are TRBV5-1 and TRBJ1-3, with D tentatively TRBD1 (5 bases). The CDR3 consists of 15 residues. V was shortened by 4 bases and J by 4 bases, with 15 bases between the two germline ends. The germline gives CDR1 SGHRS, CDR2 YFSETQ. This CDR3 is CASSRVGDDGNTIYF. The DNA for the CDR3 is TGCGCCAGCAGCCGGGTAGGGGACGACGGAAACACCATATATTTT.